The rows below give T cell receptor beta chains drawn from one sample of a study of human T cells and chemical hapten exposure. TCRdb processed the RACE reads anew with MiXCR; each CDR3 protein has one entry. Of tens of thousands of distinct CDR3 sequences in the sample, 9.5% to 12% are singletons; the top ten hold roughly 5.3%. The sample was whole blood, taken in connection with sensitization to the hapten diphenylcyclopropenone (DPC). The receptors were gathered from a woman aged 45-59 years with alopecia areata. Some clones in this sample may be carry-over from other donors' samples. CDR3s include the opening cysteine and the closing phenylalanine or tryptophan. A D gene is named only where the DNA matches it firmly. Only part of the rows carry a size: once, few, many, or a class if the clone is expanded.

clone size: many
J gene: TRBJ2-1
V gene: TRBV7-3
D gene: NA
CDR3 DNA: TGTGCCAGCAGCTTAGGGGGGTGGAATGAGCAGTTCTTC
CDR3 protein: CASSLGGWNEQFF

clone size: many
J gene: TRBJ2-7
V gene: TRBV6-5
D gene: NA
CDR3 DNA: TGTGCCAGCAGTCGACTCTACGAGCAGTACTTC
CDR3 protein: CASSRLYEQYF

clone size: NA
J gene: TRBJ1-6
V gene: TRBV9
D gene: NA
CDR3 DNA: TGTGCCAGCAGCGTAGCACAGGGCTCCAGCTCCTATAATTCACCCCTCCACTTT
CDR3 protein: CASSVAQGSSSYNSPLHF

clone size: many
J gene: TRBJ1-2
V gene: TRBV28
D gene: NA
CDR3 DNA: TGTGCCAGCAGTTTTGCCGGACAGTCGTATGGCTACACCTTC
CDR3 protein: CASSFAGQSYGYTF

clone size: many
J gene: TRBJ2-6
V gene: TRBV27
D gene: NA
CDR3 DNA: TGTGCCAGCAAGTTGGGGGTAGTGGGCTCTGGGGCCAACGTCCTGACTTTC
CDR3 protein: CASKLGVVGSGANVLTF

clone size: few
J gene: TRBJ1-2
V gene: TRBV28
D gene: NA
CDR3 DNA: TGTGCCAGCAGCGGAGGGCATCGAGGGCGCGTCAGCTACACCTTC
CDR3 protein: CASSGGHRGRVSYTF

clone size: few
J gene: TRBJ2-2
V gene: TRBV5-1
D gene: NA
CDR3 DNA: TGCGCCAGCAGCTTACAGGGACGGGACGGGGAGCTGTTTTTT
CDR3 protein: CASSLQGRDGELFF

clone size: NA
J gene: TRBJ1-2
V gene: TRBV7-6
D gene: NA
CDR3 DNA: TGTGCCAGCAGCCTCCAGGACAGCCCAATTAACTATGGCTACACCTTC
CDR3 protein: CASSLQDSPINYGYTF

clone size: NA
J gene: TRBJ1-5
V gene: TRBV6-2/TRBV6-3
D gene: NA
CDR3 DNA: TGTGCCAGCACCAAGAGGTTACTTCAGCCCCAGCATTTT
CDR3 protein: CASTKRLLQPQHF

clone size: many
J gene: TRBJ2-7
V gene: TRBV18
D gene: NA
CDR3 DNA: TGTGCCAGCTCACAGGGACAAAACTACGAGCAGTACTTC
CDR3 protein: CASSQGQNYEQYF

clone size: many
J gene: TRBJ1-4
V gene: TRBV27
D gene: NA
CDR3 DNA: TGTGCCAGCAGTCCCGTGTTGAGGGGTCGGGCTAATGAAAAACTGTTTTTT
CDR3 protein: CASSPVLRGRANEKLFF

clone size: NA
J gene: TRBJ2-7
V gene: TRBV12-3/TRBV12-4
D gene: TRBD1
CDR3 DNA: TGTGCCAGCACCCCCACGGGGACAGGGGAACGCGAGCAGTACTTC
CDR3 protein: CASTPTGTGEREQYF

clone size: many
J gene: TRBJ2-7
V gene: TRBV7-2
D gene: TRBD1
CDR3 DNA: TGTGCCAGCAGCCTATGGGACAGGGTACACGAGCAGTACTTC
CDR3 protein: CASSLWDRVHEQYF

clone size: few
J gene: TRBJ2-1
V gene: TRBV7-2
D gene: NA
CDR3 DNA: TGTGCCAGCAGCTTTATCCGAGGCAATGAGCAGTTCTTC
CDR3 protein: CASSFIRGNEQFF

clone size: many
J gene: TRBJ1-2
V gene: TRBV19
D gene: NA
CDR3 DNA: TGTGCCAGTAGCATGACGGAGTCCCCACCCTATGGCTACACCTTC
CDR3 protein: CASSMTESPPYGYTF

clone size: many
J gene: TRBJ2-7
V gene: TRBV3-1
D gene: TRBD2
CDR3 DNA: TGTGCCAGCAGTCAAGGGGCTAGCGGGAGCTACGAGCAGTACTTC
CDR3 protein: CASSQGASGSYEQYF

clone size: few
J gene: TRBJ2-2
V gene: TRBV7-3
D gene: TRBD1
CDR3 DNA: TGTGCCAGCAGCACAAGAGACAGGGGGCTAAACACCGGGGAGCTGTTTTTT
CDR3 protein: CASSTRDRGLNTGELFF

clone size: few
J gene: TRBJ1-2
V gene: TRBV5-1
D gene: TRBD1
CDR3 DNA: TGCGCCAGCAGCCAGGGGACAGTGAATGGCTACACCTTC
CDR3 protein: CASSQGTVNGYTF

clone size: NA
J gene: TRBJ2-6
V gene: TRBV27
D gene: NA
CDR3 DNA: TGTGCCAGCAAGGGGATCAGCTCTGGGGCCAACGTCCTGACTTTC
CDR3 protein: CASKGISSGANVLTF

clone size: NA
J gene: TRBJ1-2
V gene: TRBV27
D gene: NA
CDR3 DNA: TGTGCCAGCAGCCCACTACCTTCCGGCAACCCCTATGGCTACACCTTC
CDR3 protein: CASSPLPSGNPYGYTF

clone size: many
J gene: TRBJ1-2
V gene: TRBV9
D gene: NA
CDR3 DNA: TGTGCCAGCAGCGTAGAGGCAGTGAACTATGGCTACACCTTC
CDR3 protein: CASSVEAVNYGYTF

clone size: few
J gene: TRBJ1-5
V gene: TRBV30
D gene: NA
CDR3 DNA: TGTGCCTGGAGTGTACGGGAGGGGTTTAATAATTTTCGCAATCAGCCCCAGCATTTT
CDR3 protein: CAWSVREGFNNFRNQPQHF

clone size: many
J gene: TRBJ1-6
V gene: TRBV5-5
D gene: NA
CDR3 DNA: TGTGCCAGCAGCTTGGGGGACGTCACGGGAAATTCACCCCTCCACTTT
CDR3 protein: CASSLGDVTGNSPLHF

clone size: many
J gene: TRBJ2-5
V gene: TRBV5-4
D gene: NA
CDR3 DNA: TGTGCCAGCAAGGGACTAGAGACCCAGTACTTC
CDR3 protein: CASKGLETQYF

clone size: medium-sized
J gene: TRBJ1-2
V gene: TRBV18
D gene: TRBD1
CDR3 DNA: TGTGCCAGCTCACCCGGGACAGATTGGTCCTATGGCTACACCTTC
CDR3 protein: CASSPGTDWSYGYTF

clone size: many
J gene: TRBJ2-2
V gene: TRBV29-1
D gene: NA
CDR3 DNA: TGCAGCGTTGAATCCCCGGGCCCATTCCCCGGGGAGCTGTTTTTT
CDR3 protein: CSVESPGPFPGELFF

clone size: few
J gene: TRBJ2-5
V gene: TRBV9
D gene: NA
CDR3 DNA: TGTGCCAGCAGCGTAGCAGGAGGAGAGACCCAGTACTTC
CDR3 protein: CASSVAGGETQYF

clone size: few
J gene: TRBJ2-1
V gene: TRBV11-2
D gene: TRBD2
CDR3 DNA: TGTGCCAGCAGCTTAGGGACTAGCGGATTCGCGAGGTACAATGAGCAGTTCTTC
CDR3 protein: CASSLGTSGFARYNEQFF

clone size: many
J gene: TRBJ2-1
V gene: TRBV11-2
D gene: NA
CDR3 DNA: TGTGCCAGCGCCAGGACGACCTACAATGAGCAGTTCTTC
CDR3 protein: CASARTTYNEQFF

clone size: few
J gene: TRBJ1-5
V gene: TRBV2
D gene: NA
CDR3 DNA: TGTGCCAGCAGGTTGGGGTTAGGCAATCAGCCCCAGCATTTT
CDR3 protein: CASRLGLGNQPQHF

clone size: few
J gene: TRBJ2-5
V gene: TRBV12-3/TRBV12-4
D gene: NA
CDR3 DNA: TGTGCCAGCAGGGACCTTGGGGGAGAGACCCAGTACTTC
CDR3 protein: CASRDLGGETQYF

clone size: NA
J gene: TRBJ1-4
V gene: TRBV20-1
D gene: NA
CDR3 DNA: TGCAGTGTGTCGGGGGCAACTAATGAAAAACTGTTTTTT
CDR3 protein: CSVSGATNEKLFF

clone size: NA
J gene: TRBJ2-5
V gene: TRBV19
D gene: NA
CDR3 DNA: TGTGCCAGTAGTATAGGGGACAACTCGTACCAAGAGACCCAGTACTTC
CDR3 protein: CASSIGDNSYQETQYF

clone size: many
J gene: TRBJ2-5
V gene: TRBV2
D gene: NA
CDR3 DNA: TGTGCCAGCAGAGTAAGGACTACAACAGAGACCCAGTACTTC
CDR3 protein: CASRVRTTTETQYF

clone size: NA
J gene: TRBJ1-5
V gene: TRBV20-1
D gene: TRBD1
CDR3 DNA: TGCAGTGTACCAACAGGGGGTCCCCATCAGCCCCAGCATTTT
CDR3 protein: CSVPTGGPHQPQHF

clone size: many
J gene: TRBJ2-2
V gene: TRBV2
D gene: TRBD1
CDR3 DNA: TGTGCCAGCCGGGACAGGGGATTGGCCGGGGAGCTGTTTTTT
CDR3 protein: CASRDRGLAGELFF

clone size: many
J gene: TRBJ2-5
V gene: TRBV7-3
D gene: NA
CDR3 DNA: TGTGCCAGCAGCTTAAACAGACGAGAGACCCAGTACTTC
CDR3 protein: CASSLNRRETQYF

clone size: many
J gene: TRBJ2-7
V gene: TRBV7-6
D gene: TRBD2
CDR3 DNA: TGTGCCAGCAGCCCGCGTGGGAGGGTGACCTACGAGCAGTACTTC
CDR3 protein: CASSPRGRVTYEQYF

clone size: few
J gene: TRBJ1-2
V gene: TRBV30
D gene: NA
CDR3 DNA: TGTGCCTGGGGAAGCCATCAACGCGACTATGGCTACACCTTC
CDR3 protein: CAWGSHQRDYGYTF

clone size: many
J gene: TRBJ2-5
V gene: TRBV28
D gene: NA
CDR3 DNA: TGTGCCAGCAGTCACTTAGAGACCCAGTACTTC
CDR3 protein: CASSHLETQYF

clone size: many
J gene: TRBJ2-5
V gene: TRBV27
D gene: TRBD1
CDR3 DNA: TGTGCCAGCAGTTCCCCGACAGGGGGCCACCAAGAGACCCAGTACTTC
CDR3 protein: CASSSPTGGHQETQYF

clone size: many
J gene: TRBJ2-1
V gene: TRBV20-1
D gene: NA
CDR3 DNA: TGCAGTGCTAAACGTACCAATGAGCAGTTCTTC
CDR3 protein: CSAKRTNEQFF

clone size: many
J gene: TRBJ1-2
V gene: TRBV28
D gene: NA
CDR3 DNA: TGTGCCAGCAGTTTTAAGGTCACAGGCGGGGACGGAGGCTACACCTTC
CDR3 protein: CASSFKVTGGDGGYTF

clone size: many
J gene: TRBJ2-2
V gene: TRBV20-1
D gene: NA
CDR3 DNA: TGCAGTGCTAGGGAGGGGGTTTCCGTCGGGGAGCTGTTTTTT
CDR3 protein: CSAREGVSVGELFF

clone size: NA
J gene: TRBJ1-5
V gene: TRBV7-9
D gene: NA
CDR3 DNA: TGTGCCAGCAGCTCATCGTCGGTATATGGCAATCAGCCCCAGCATTTT
CDR3 protein: CASSSSSVYGNQPQHF

clone size: few
J gene: TRBJ2-6
V gene: TRBV28
D gene: NA
CDR3 DNA: TGTGCCAGCAGTTTAGGGCCTGGGGCCAACGTCCTGACTTTC
CDR3 protein: CASSLGPGANVLTF

clone size: many
J gene: TRBJ2-7
V gene: TRBV20-1
D gene: TRBD2
CDR3 DNA: TGCAGTGCTTCACCCTCGGGTGTAGCGGGAGAAGAGGACGAGCAGTACTTC
CDR3 protein: CSASPSGVAGEEDEQYF

clone size: few
J gene: TRBJ1-1
V gene: TRBV18
D gene: NA
CDR3 DNA: TGTGCCAGCTCACCCTCACAGGGGAACACTGAAGCTTTCTTT
CDR3 protein: CASSPSQGNTEAFF

clone size: many
J gene: TRBJ2-1
V gene: TRBV11-2
D gene: NA
CDR3 DNA: TGTGCCAGCAGCTTAGAGGCGTGGCGTGGTGAGCAGTTCTTC
CDR3 protein: CASSLEAWRGEQFF

clone size: many
J gene: TRBJ1-3
V gene: TRBV7-9
D gene: NA
CDR3 DNA: TGTGCCAGCAGCTTAGACGGGACCGTCTCTGGAAACACCATATATTTT
CDR3 protein: CASSLDGTVSGNTIYF

clone size: many
J gene: TRBJ2-7
V gene: TRBV7-9
D gene: NA
CDR3 DNA: TGTGCCAGCAGCTCCCGGTACGAGCAGTACTTC
CDR3 protein: CASSSRYEQYF

clone size: NA
J gene: TRBJ1-2
V gene: TRBV29-1
D gene: NA
CDR3 DNA: TGCAGCACTCGCGGGGGCCAAGACTACACCTTC
CDR3 protein: CSTRGGQDYTF